Below, one T cell receptor (beta chain) is given with its context. What it binds is not known. iRepertoire HTBI primers and Arm-PCR of CDR3 regions built TCR beta libraries. TCRdb re-derived calls from the multiplex PCR reads in MiXCR, one entry per CDR3 protein. Among roughly 300,000 distinct CDR3 sequences listed, 15% to 20% were seen once. The data are from a study of regulatory T cells in long-lasting Graves disease. The wider study: Persistent Graves' disease required over 5 years of antithyroid drugs and positive TSH receptor antibodies. Study-wide findings and caveats: Repertoires from persistent disease leaned toward TRBV28, TRBJ1-2 and TRBJ2-5. Fewer public clonotypes were shared by new patients (around 960) than by persistent patients (roughly 2,500).

From germline, CDR1 is DFQATT and CDR2 SNEGSKA (reference sequence). The CDR3 runs to 14 residues. V lost 7 bases and J lost 5; bases outside the gene matches: 13. As for time point: persistent/refractory GD, antithyroid drugs over 5 years with positive TRAb. The TCR library was made from RNA extracted from PBMCs. In Xi'an, China, an endocrinology department was the source of patients. The receptor comes from a female donor with Graves disease. The sequences come from peripheral blood mononuclear cells (PBMCs), collected when the disease was refractory, from a patient treated with antithyroid drugs. This chain uses TRBV20-1 with TRBJ2-5; 7 nucleotides align to TRBD1. CDR3 in DNA: TGCAGTGTCAATAGACAGGGATCGGGCGAGACCCAGTACTTC. It is translated as CSVNRQGSGETQYF.